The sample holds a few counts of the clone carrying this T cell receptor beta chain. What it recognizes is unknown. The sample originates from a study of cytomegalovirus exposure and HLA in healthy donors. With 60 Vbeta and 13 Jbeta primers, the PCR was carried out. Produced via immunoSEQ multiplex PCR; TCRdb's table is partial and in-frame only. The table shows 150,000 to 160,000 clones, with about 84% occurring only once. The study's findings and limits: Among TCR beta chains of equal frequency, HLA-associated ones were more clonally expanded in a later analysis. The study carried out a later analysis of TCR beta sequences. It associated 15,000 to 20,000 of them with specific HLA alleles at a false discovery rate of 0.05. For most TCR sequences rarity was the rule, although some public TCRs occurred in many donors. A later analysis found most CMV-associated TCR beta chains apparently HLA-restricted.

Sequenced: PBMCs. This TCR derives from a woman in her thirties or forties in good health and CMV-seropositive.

The CDR3 sequence: CASSPDRASEKLFF. The CDR3 DNA follows: TGTGCCAGCTCACCAGACAGGGCCAGTGAAAAACTGTTTTTT. This chain uses TRBV18 with TRBJ1-4, with TRBD1 identical over 7 bases. CDR1 is KGHSH and CDR2 is LQKENI in the germline V gene. The trim removed 2 bases at V and 7 bases at J, leaving 4 bases unmatched. This CDR3 is built from 14 residues.